This TCR beta chain derives from a study of T cell responses to AZD1222 COVID-19 vaccine. Repertoires were generated with immunoSEQ multiplex PCR, while TCRdb's copy carries only in-frame clones and drops some. The sample holds over 95,000 clones; approximately 90% are singletons and the top ten take 7.5%. V was clipped by 2 bases and J by 4 bases, with 12 bases between them. CDR3 length equals 14 residues. CDR1 is MNHEY and CDR2 is SMNVEV in the germline V gene (reference sequence). Findings of the study overall: Of the AZD1222 recipients, only 5 or 6 were seropositive at baseline. Regions 160-218 and 743-854 held dominance among vaccine-associated CD4 TCRs, which spanned spike.

Notes on this clone: Its antigen remains unknown.

This chain uses TRBV27 with TRBJ2-7; D is perhaps TRBD1 (6 bases). Here the sequenced sample was peripheral blood, taken on day 0 of AZD1222 vaccination. The sequence was collected from an adult in good health. The CDR3 loop reads CASSLKGVEYEQYF. The CDR3 DNA sequence: TGTGCCAGCAGTTTAAAGGGGGTCGAATACGAGCAGTACTTC.